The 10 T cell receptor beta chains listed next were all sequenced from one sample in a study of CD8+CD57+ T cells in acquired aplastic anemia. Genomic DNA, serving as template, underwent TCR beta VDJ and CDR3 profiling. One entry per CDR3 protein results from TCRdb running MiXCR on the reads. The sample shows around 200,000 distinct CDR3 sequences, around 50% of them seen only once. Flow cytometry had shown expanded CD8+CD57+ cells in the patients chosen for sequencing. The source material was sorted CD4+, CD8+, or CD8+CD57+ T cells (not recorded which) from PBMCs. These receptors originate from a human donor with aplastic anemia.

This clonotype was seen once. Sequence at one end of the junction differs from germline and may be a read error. Here the CDR3 reads CASRSTSDAQYF. The CDR3 region has the DNA TGTGCCAGCAGATCCACGTCAGATGCGCAGTATTTT. The rearrangement uses TRBV7-9 and TRBJ2-3; D not resolved. This CDR3 comprises 12 residues. Germline lookup yields CDR1 SEHNR and CDR2 FQNEAQ (reference sequence).

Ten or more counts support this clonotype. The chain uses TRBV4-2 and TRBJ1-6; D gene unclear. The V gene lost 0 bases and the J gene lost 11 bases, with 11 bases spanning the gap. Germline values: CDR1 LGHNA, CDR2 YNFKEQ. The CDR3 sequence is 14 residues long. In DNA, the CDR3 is TGTGCCAGCAGCCAAGATGGCACAGCGACACCCCTCCACTTT. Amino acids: CASSQDGTATPLHF.

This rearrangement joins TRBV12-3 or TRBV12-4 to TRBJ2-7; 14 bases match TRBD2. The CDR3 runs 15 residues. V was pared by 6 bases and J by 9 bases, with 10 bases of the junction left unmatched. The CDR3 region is CASSPGTSGSGGQYF. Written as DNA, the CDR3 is TGTGCCAGCAGCCCCGGGACTAGCGGGAGTGGGGGGCAGTACTTC.

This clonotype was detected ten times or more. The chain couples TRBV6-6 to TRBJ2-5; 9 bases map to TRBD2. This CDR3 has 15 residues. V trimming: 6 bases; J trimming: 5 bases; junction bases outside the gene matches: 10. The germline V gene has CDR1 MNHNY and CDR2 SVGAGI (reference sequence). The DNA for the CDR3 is TGTGCCAGCAGCTCTTCGGCGGGGGGGGTTGAGACCCAGTACTTC. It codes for CASSSSAGGVETQYF.

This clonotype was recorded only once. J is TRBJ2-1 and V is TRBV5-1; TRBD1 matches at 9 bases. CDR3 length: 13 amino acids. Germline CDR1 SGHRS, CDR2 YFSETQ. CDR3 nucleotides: TGCGACCGGGACAGGGTGGCGCACAATGAGCAGTTCTTC. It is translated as CDRDRVAHNEQFF.

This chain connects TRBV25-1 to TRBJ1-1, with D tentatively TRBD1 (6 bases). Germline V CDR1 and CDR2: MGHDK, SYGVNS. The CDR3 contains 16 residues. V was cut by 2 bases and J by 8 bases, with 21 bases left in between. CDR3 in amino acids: CASSEGGGHKGQEAFF. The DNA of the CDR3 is TGTGCCAGCAGTGAAGGGGGGGGACATAAGGGACAAGAAGCTTTCTTT.

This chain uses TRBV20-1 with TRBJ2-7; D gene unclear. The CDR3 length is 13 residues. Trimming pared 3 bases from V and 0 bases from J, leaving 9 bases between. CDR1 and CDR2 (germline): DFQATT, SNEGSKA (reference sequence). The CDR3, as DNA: TGCAGTGCTAGTTGGGCAGCCTCCTACGAGCAGTACTTC. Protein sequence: CSASWAASYEQYF.

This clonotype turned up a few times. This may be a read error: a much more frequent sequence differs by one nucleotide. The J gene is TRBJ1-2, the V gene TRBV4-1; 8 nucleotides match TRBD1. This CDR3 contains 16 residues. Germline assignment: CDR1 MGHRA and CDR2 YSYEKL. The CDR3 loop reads CASSQEGTGDPYGCTF. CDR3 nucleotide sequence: TGCGCCAGCAGCCAAGAAGGGACAGGAGACCCCTATGGCTGCACCTTC.

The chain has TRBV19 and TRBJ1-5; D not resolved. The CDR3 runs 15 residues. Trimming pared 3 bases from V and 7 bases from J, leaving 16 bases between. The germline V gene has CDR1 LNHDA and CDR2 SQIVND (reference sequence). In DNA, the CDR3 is TGTGCCAGTAGTATTATGTTCGGCTCGGACCAGCCCCAGCATTTT. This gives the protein CASSIMFGSDQPQHF.

The CDR3 spells CASSNRVQGRNQPQHF. The CDR3 nucleotides read TGTGCCAGCAGCAATAGAGTGCAGGGGCGCAATCAGCCCCAGCATTTT. V and J are TRBV6-2 or TRBV6-3 and TRBJ1-5; D may be TRBD1 (6 bases). The CDR3 spans 16 residues. Per the germline V gene, CDR1 is MNHEY and CDR2 is SVGEGT. Trimming removed 6 bases from V and 2 bases from J, with 17 bases in between.